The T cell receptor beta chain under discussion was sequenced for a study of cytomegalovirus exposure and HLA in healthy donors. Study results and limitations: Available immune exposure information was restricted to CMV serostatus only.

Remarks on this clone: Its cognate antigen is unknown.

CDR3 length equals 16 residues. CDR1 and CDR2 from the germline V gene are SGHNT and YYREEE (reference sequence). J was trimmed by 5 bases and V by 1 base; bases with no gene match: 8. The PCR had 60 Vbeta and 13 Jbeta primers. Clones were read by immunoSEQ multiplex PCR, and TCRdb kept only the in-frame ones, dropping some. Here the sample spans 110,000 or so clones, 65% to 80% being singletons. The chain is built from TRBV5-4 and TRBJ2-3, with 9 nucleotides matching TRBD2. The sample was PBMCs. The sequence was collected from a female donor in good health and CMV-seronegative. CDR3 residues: CASSLWIAGVLDTQYF. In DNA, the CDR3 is TGTGCCAGCAGCTTGTGGATAGCGGGGGTACTAGATACGCAGTATTTT. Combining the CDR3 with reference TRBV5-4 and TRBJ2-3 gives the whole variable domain ETGVTQSPTHLIKTRGQQVTLRCSSQSGHNTVSWYQQALGQGPQFIFQYYREEENGRGNFPPRFSGLQFPNYSSELNVNALELDDSALYLCASSLWIAGVLDTQYFGPGTRLTVL.